The 19 T cell receptor beta chains listed next were all sequenced from one sample in a study of T-cell memory formation after mild COVID-19. Each CDR3 protein gets one entry after TCRdb re-called the 5' RACE reads with MiXCR. The table records around 250,000 distinct CDR3 sequences, 8% to 9.5% of them present only once. The specimen sequenced was PBMCs or a T cell subset sorted from them (not recorded which). These receptors were collected from a man between 18 and 35 years old who had mild COVID-19 (a few samples of this study predate the infection). Cell type and time point are not known.

There are a few counts of this clonotype. At one end, the junction sequence differs from germline, possibly due to a read error. This chain joins TRBV12-3 or TRBV12-4 and TRBJ1-2; TRBD1 aligns across 9 bases. The CDR3 is 10 residues long. This chain's CDR3 is CASRIGTGSF. The CDR3 DNA reads TGTGCCAGCAGAATCGGGACAGGGTCCTTC.

In its sample, this clonotype was seen a few times. The chain joins TRBV29-1 to TRBJ1-1; D gene unclear. The V and J ends lost 4 bases and 1 base respectively, with 7 bases between them. The CDR3 sequence is 12 residues long. Germline V gives CDR1 SQVTM, CDR2 ANQGSEA. The CDR3 reads CSVVPGNTEAFF. The CDR3 nucleotides read TGCAGCGTTGTCCCCGGGAACACTGAAGCTTTCTTT. Combining the CDR3 with reference TRBV29-1 and TRBJ1-1 gives the whole variable domain SAVISQKPSRDICQRGTSLTIQCQVDSQVTMMFWYRQQPGQSLTLIATANQGSEATYESGFVIDKFPISRPNLTFSTLTVSNMSPEDSSIYLCSVVPGNTEAFFGQGTRLTVV.

The chain combines TRBV20-1 with TRBJ1-1; tentatively, D is TRBD1 (5 bases). The V end was cut by 0 bases, the J end by 1 base, with 9 bases between. CDR1 and CDR2 from the germline V gene are DFQATT and SNEGSKA (reference sequence). CDR3 size: 14 residues. CDR3 sequence: CSARDSQGNTEAFF. CDR3 sequence (DNA): TGCAGTGCTAGAGATTCCCAGGGGAACACTGAAGCTTTCTTT.

This clonotype was counted between two and nine times. The rearrangement joins TRBV7-2 to TRBJ2-1; possibly TRBD1 for D (7 bases). The germline V and J ends were trimmed by 3 bases and 10 bases, with 10 bases remaining between them. Germline lookup yields CDR1 SGHTA and CDR2 FQGNSA. This CDR3 contains 12 residues. This CDR3 reads CASSFQGGEQFF. The CDR3, as DNA: TGTGCCAGCAGCTTCCAGGGGGGCGAGCAGTTCTTC.

This clonotype was observed many times. V gene TRBV6-1 combines with J gene TRBJ2-1, with 14 bases lining up with TRBD2. Trimming took 11 bases from V and 4 from J; bases not matched to a gene: 4. This CDR3 comprises 14 residues. Germline CDR1 is MNHNS and CDR2 is SASEGT. CDR3 sequence (DNA): TGTGCCTTAGGACTAGCGGGGGGTTACAATGAGCAGTTCTTC. It translates to CALGLAGGYNEQFF.

In its sample, this clonotype was seen a few times. The chain links TRBV29-1 to TRBJ2-5; D ambiguous. The CDR3 has 12 residues. Trimming pared 4 bases from V and 2 bases from J, leaving 8 bases between. CDR1 and CDR2 from the germline V gene are SQVTM and ANQGSEA. The CDR3 reads CSVVQLQETQYF. CDR3 sequence (DNA): TGCAGCGTTGTACAGCTTCAAGAGACCCAGTACTTC.

J is TRBJ1-1 and V is TRBV11-2; possible D gene TRBD1, 6 bases. CDR1 and CDR2 from the germline V gene are SGHAT and FQNNGV. The germline V and J ends were trimmed by 4 bases and 8 bases, with 20 bases remaining between them. The CDR3 consists of 15 residues. The CDR3 DNA reads TGTGCCAGCAGCTCGCCACCTAAGGGGGAGAGGGAAGCTTTCTTT. Translating it yields CASSSPPKGEREAFF.

The chain joins TRBV7-2 to TRBJ2-1; D may be TRBD2 (7 bases). CDR3 length equals 15 residues. The ends were cut back, 5 bases at V and 0 bases at J, with 11 bases in the middle. CDR1 and CDR2 (germline): SGHTA, FQGNSA. The CDR3 DNA reads TGTGCCAGCAGCGCCCGGGGGGCCTCCTACAATGAGCAGTTCTTC. As protein: CASSARGASYNEQFF.

This clonotype has only a few counts. V gene TRBV5-6 combines with J gene TRBJ2-7; 7 bases fit TRBD1. The CDR3 covers 13 residues. After removal of 4 bases from V and 3 bases from J, the junction contained 4 bases not matched to a gene. Germline V gene data show CDR1 as SGHDT and CDR2 as YYEEEE. CDR3 bases: TGTGCCAGCAGCCCTCAGGGGGTCTACGAGCAGTACTTC. This encodes CASSPQGVYEQYF.

In this sample, this clonotype turned up a few times. This chain uses TRBV4-1 with TRBJ1-2, with TRBD1 matching 7 bases. Trimming took 4 bases from V and 3 from J; bases not matched to a gene: 8. Germline CDR1 and CDR2: MGHRA and YSYEKL. There are 15 residues in the CDR3. This CDR3 reads CASSLHLDRDYGYTF. In nucleotides, the CDR3 is TGCGCCAGCAGCCTTCATCTTGACAGGGACTATGGCTACACCTTC.

This clonotype has only a few counts. The V call is TRBV4-3, the J call TRBJ1-2; no clear D gene. Between the trimmed V and J ends, which lost 0 bases and 3 bases, there was a span of 8 bases. The CDR3 loop spans 14 amino acids. The germline CDR1 and CDR2 sequences are LGHNA and YSLEER. For the CDR3, the DNA is TGCGCCAGCAGCCAAGATTCAGGAGACTATGGCTACACCTTC. This translates into CASSQDSGDYGYTF.

The rearrangement joins TRBV29-1 to TRBJ1-2, with TRBD1 matching 9 bases. In germline, CDR1 is SQVTM, CDR2 ANQGSEA. J gave up 0 bases and V 3 bases, and 8 bases lay outside the gene matches. This CDR3 comprises 16 residues. The CDR3 DNA follows: TGCAGCGTTGAGGAATCCGGGACAGGGACTAACTATGGCTACACCTTC. Translating it yields CSVEESGTGTNYGYTF.

CDR3 loop: CASSQDVGARGDTQYF. As DNA, the CDR3 is TGTGCCAGCAGCCAAGATGTTGGAGCGAGAGGAGATACGCAGTATTTT. The chain links TRBV3-1 to TRBJ2-3; D unclear. CDR3 size: 16 residues. V was shortened by 0 bases and J by 5 bases, with 15 bases between the two germline ends. Per the germline V gene, CDR1 is LGHDT and CDR2 is YNNKEL (reference sequence).

The gene calls are TRBV11-2 and TRBJ2-1; D tentatively reads TRBD1 or TRBD2 (6 bases each). Per germline, CDR1 SGHAT and CDR2 FQNNGV. CDR3 length equals 16 residues. V was cut by 5 bases and J by 2 bases, with 16 bases left in between. The DNA of the CDR3 is TGTGCCAGCAGCCCGGAGGGGGAGTCCCCCTACAATGAGCAGTTCTTC. Its translation is CASSPEGESPYNEQFF. Combining the CDR3 with reference TRBV11-2 and TRBJ2-1 gives the whole variable domain EAGVAQSPRYKIIEKRQSVAFWCNPISGHATLYWYQQILGQGPKLLIQFQNNGVVDDSQLPKDRFSAERLKGVDSTLKIQPAKLEDSAVYLCASSPEGESPYNEQFFGPGTRLTVL.

This clonotype was seen many times. This chain uses TRBV5-5 with TRBJ2-4, with D possibly being TRBD1 (6 bases). The germline V and J ends were trimmed by 7 bases and 0 bases, with 26 bases remaining between them. CDR1 and CDR2 from the germline V gene are SGHKS and YYEKEE (reference sequence). The CDR3 contains 19 residues. For the CDR3, the DNA is TGTGCCAGCCGCCCGGCAGGGGAATATAGGATGCTAGCCAAAAACATTCAGTACTTC. Residues: CASRPAGEYRMLAKNIQYF.

The sample holds a few counts of this clonotype. The V call is TRBV6-5, the J call TRBJ2-3, with 9 bases that match TRBD2. Germline loops: CDR1 MNHEY, CDR2 SVGAGI. V gave up 0 bases and J gave up 7 bases; unmatched junction bases: 8. The CDR3 covers 16 residues. In DNA form, the CDR3 reads TGTGCCAGCAGTTACTCGGGAGCGGGGGGATTGTATACGCAGTATTTT. Encoded protein: CASSYSGAGGLYTQYF.

This clonotype was counted between two and nine times. The chain recombines TRBV5-1 with TRBJ2-1; D is uncertain. The CDR3 extends over 14 amino acids. Germline V gene sequence: CDR1 SGHRS, CDR2 YFSETQ. V was cut by 0 bases and J by 5 bases, with 9 bases left in between. The CDR3 DNA reads TGCGCCAGCAGCTTGGGGACGGAAAACAATGAGCAGTTCTTC. This gives the protein CASSLGTENNEQFF.

This clonotype turned up a few times. The chain has TRBV19 and TRBJ1-5; tentative D call: TRBD1 (6 bases). The V end lost 6 bases, the J end lost 7 bases, and 16 bases lay between the germline ends. The CDR3 spans 14 residues. The germline gives CDR1 LNHDA, CDR2 SQIVND (reference sequence). The CDR3: CASSPDSARQPQHF. CDR3 bases: TGTGCCAGTAGCCCGGACAGTGCACGCCAGCCCCAGCATTTT.

This clonotype showed up just a few times. The J gene is TRBJ1-2, the V gene TRBV6-1; weak D call: TRBD1 (6 bases). Germline V CDR1 and CDR2: MNHNS, SASEGT. This CDR3 has 13 amino acids. V lost 7 bases and J 4 bases, leaving 13 bases between the germline ends. The CDR3 DNA is TGTGCCAGCACTACAGGGACCCTCTATGGCTACACCTTC. Amino acids: CASTTGTLYGYTF.